The text below deals with one T cell receptor beta chain. These data originate in a study of blood T cell repertoires in COVID-19. Germline assignment: CDR1 SQVTM and CDR2 ANQGSEA. The CDR3 has 13 residues. V gave up 2 bases and J gave up 1 base, with 8 bases separating them. Clones were sequenced by immunoSEQ multiplex PCR, and TCRdb holds only the in-frame ones, with some missing. The repertoire includes roughly 230,000 clones, 81% of them detected once, and approximately 8% sits in the top ten. The source is a woman older than 75 with acute or convalescent COVID-19. The sample consisted of peripheral blood. The gene calls are TRBV29-1 and TRBJ1-1; D gene uncertain. The CDR3 sequence is CSVEMASNTEAFF. The CDR3 DNA follows: TGCAGCGTTGAAATGGCTTCGAACACTGAAGCTTTCTTT.